The present T cell receptor beta chain was sequenced within a study of T cell clonotyping in hematopoietic cell transplantation. Assay used: immunoSEQ multiplex PCR; TCRdb lists only in-frame clones, some missing. This table holds fewer than 25,000 clones, approximately 87% found once. The CDR3 has 13 amino acids. The germline V gene encodes CDR1 SGHAT and CDR2 FQNNGV. The V segment lost 2 bases and the J segment 6 bases; nucleotides outside the gene matches: 3. Stated time point: recipient sample about 28 days before transplant, after cytoreduction. The V and J genes are TRBV11-2 and TRBJ1-2; TRBD1 agrees at 7 bases. The sequence derives from a man in his late teens or twenties with biphenotypic leukemia. Some clones in this sample may be carry-over from other donors' samples. Sequencing used peripheral blood mononuclear cells, obtained before stem cell transplant. Here the CDR3 DNA reads TGTGCCAGCAGCTTACCAGGGGGTAATGGCTACACCTTC. Translation: CASSLPGGNGYTF.